This entry is about one TCR beta chain. Patients from Seattle were sampled longitudinally, starting during active infection. Per the original data handling: Reference gene primer amplification gave estimated nucleated cell counts. The protocol was immunoSEQ multiplex PCR, while the TCRdb copy is restricted to in-frame clones and leaves out a portion. V and J calls and clone size are as listed in that table; D and trimming were resolved from the DNA. The sample shows more than 300,000 clones, almost 90% of them seen only once. This entry belongs to a study of blood T cell repertoires in COVID-19. Whole-study context: The origin of the acute and convalescent COVID-19 samples was the United States, Italy and Spain.

The sequence was obtained from a middle-aged woman with COVID-19, enrolled during active disease. Sequenced sample: peripheral blood.

The CDR3 loop reads CASSEWDTVREQYF. In DNA, the CDR3 is TGTGCCAGCAGCGAATGGGACACCGTCCGGGAGCAGTACTTC. The chain links TRBV6-2 or TRBV6-3 to TRBJ2-7; D is perhaps TRBD1 (6 bases). The CDR3 is made up of 14 amino acids. Germline lookup yields CDR1 MNHEY and CDR2 SVGEGT. V was pared by 6 bases and J by 7 bases, with 19 bases between.